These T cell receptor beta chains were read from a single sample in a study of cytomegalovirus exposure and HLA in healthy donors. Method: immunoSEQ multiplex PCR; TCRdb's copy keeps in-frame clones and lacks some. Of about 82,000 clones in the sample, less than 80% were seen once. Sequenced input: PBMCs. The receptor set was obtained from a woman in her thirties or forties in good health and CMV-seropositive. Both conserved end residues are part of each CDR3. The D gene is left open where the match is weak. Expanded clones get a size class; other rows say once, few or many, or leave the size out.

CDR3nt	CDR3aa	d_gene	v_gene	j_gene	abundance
TGCGCCAGCAGCCGCGGGAAGGGAGGGGGCTACGAGCAGTACTTC	CASSRGKGGGYEQYF	-	TRBV4-1	TRBJ2-7	-
TGTGCCAGCAGCTTCACTAGCACGGAGACCCAGTACTTC	CASSFTSTETQYF	-	TRBV5-4	TRBJ2-5	-
TGTGCCAGCAGCCCGGGACAGGGGAATGGTGGCTACACCTTC	CASSPGQGNGGYTF	TRBD1	TRBV7-2	TRBJ1-2	-
TGTGCCAGCAGCCGAGTAGGGGGAAGCACTGAAGCTTTCTTT	CASSRVGGSTEAFF	-	TRBV27	TRBJ1-1	-
TGTGCCAGCAGCGTTGTCGCTAGCGGGAGCTCCTACAATGAGCAGTTCTTC	CASSVVASGSSYNEQFF	TRBD2	TRBV9	TRBJ2-1	-
TGTGCCTGGAGTGCAGGGGCCACATACAATGAGCAGTTCTTC	CAWSAGATYNEQFF	-	TRBV30	TRBJ2-1	-
TGTGCCACCAGCAGAGCATCTCCGGGTTACGAGCAGTACTTC	CATSRASPGYEQYF	-	TRBV15	TRBJ2-7	-
TGTGCCAGCAGTTTTGCACTAGCTCCCGGGGAGCTGTTTTTT	CASSFALAPGELFF	-	TRBV27	TRBJ2-2	-
TGTGCCAGCAGGGACAGGGGCCAGACGCAAAACATTCAGTACTTC	CASRDRGQTQNIQYF	TRBD1	TRBV6-1	TRBJ2-4	-
TGTGCCAGCAGCAACAGACAGGGGCCCACAGATACGCAGTATTTT	CASSNRQGPTDTQYF	TRBD1	TRBV7-2	TRBJ2-3	once
TGTGCCAGCAGTTTGGCAGGGCTTAGCAATCAGCCCCAGCATTTT	CASSLAGLSNQPQHF	-	TRBV28	TRBJ1-5	-
TGTGCCAGCAGCTTACGGGATACGAACACTGAAGCTTTCTTT	CASSLRDTNTEAFF	-	TRBV7-2	TRBJ1-1	-
TGTGCCACCCTGATTATCGGCAGGGGGAACACCGGGGAGCTGTTTTTT	CATLIIGRGNTGELFF	-	TRBV27	TRBJ2-2	-
TGTGCCAGGGCGAAGCAGGGGGCGGTGGGCTACACCTTC	CARAKQGAVGYTF	TRBD1	TRBV2	TRBJ1-2	-
TGTGCCAGCAGTGATGACATAACCTCTGGAAACACCATATATTTT	CASSDDITSGNTIYF	-	TRBV6-1	TRBJ1-3	-
TGTGCCAGCAGCGTATTTATTGGCGGCTTGGCCTTC	CASSVFIGGLAF	-	TRBV9	TRBJ1-2	-
TGTGCCAGCAGCTTACCCGGGTGGCATGAGCAGTTCTTC	CASSLPGWHEQFF	-	TRBV27	TRBJ2-1	-
TGTGCCAGCAGCCAAGGGACAGGGGGCGGAGAGACCCAGTACTTC	CASSQGTGGGETQYF	TRBD1	TRBV7-9	TRBJ2-5	-
TGTGCCAGCTCACCAGGATCAGGGGCAGGCTATGGCTACACCTTC	CASSPGSGAGYGYTF	-	TRBV18	TRBJ1-2	-
TGTGCCAGCAGCTTATACACTAGCTCGAGAACCGGGGAGCTGTTTTTT	CASSLYTSSRTGELFF	-	TRBV7-9	TRBJ2-2	-
TGCGCCAGCAGCCTCCGACAGGCTGCTAATGAAAAACTGTTTTTT	CASSLRQAANEKLFF	-	TRBV5-1	TRBJ1-4	-
TGTGCCAGTAGTATCGCCGGGACGGGAGGGTACAATGAGCAGTTCTTC	CASSIAGTGGYNEQFF	TRBD2	TRBV19	TRBJ2-1	-
TGTGCCAGCCCGAGACTCGCAACCTACAATGAGCAGTTCTTC	CASPRLATYNEQFF	-	TRBV21-1	TRBJ2-1	once
TGCGCCAGCAGCCAAGATTGGATGGAGGGAACTAATGAAAAACTGTTTTTT	CASSQDWMEGTNEKLFF	-	TRBV4-3	TRBJ1-4	few
TGTGCCAGCAGCTTGTCGACAGGGCGTAATTATGGCTACACCTTC	CASSLSTGRNYGYTF	TRBD1	TRBV7-9	TRBJ1-2	once
TGTGCCACGGACAGGGGGAACCATGGCTACACCTTC	CATDRGNHGYTF	TRBD1	TRBV19	TRBJ1-2	-
TGTGCCAGCAGCTTGGGCTCACAGCGGGACGCGCAGTACTTC	CASSLGSQRDAQYF	TRBD2	TRBV7-6	TRBJ2-7	-
TGTGCCAGCAGCCGCTTAGGTACCATAGCGGGACTCTCCTACAATGAGCAGTTCTTC	CASSRLGTIAGLSYNEQFF	TRBD2	TRBV5-4	TRBJ2-1	few
TGTGCCAGCGACCTAGCGGGAGAAGCAGATACGCAGTATTTT	CASDLAGEADTQYF	TRBD2	TRBV2	TRBJ2-3	-